Listed below are T cell receptor beta chains from one sample, sequenced in a study of cytomegalovirus exposure and HLA in healthy donors. Repertoires were generated with immunoSEQ multiplex PCR, while TCRdb's copy carries only in-frame clones and drops some. Here the sample spans about 150,000 clones, 55% to 80% being singletons. Sequencing was carried out using PBMCs. The receptors here all came from a woman in her thirties or forties in good health and CMV-seronegative. The CDR3 runs from the conserved cysteine through the conserved F or W. The order of the fields is D gene, V gene, J gene, clone size, CDR3 protein, CDR3 DNA. D genes are given only for firm matches. The listing skips clone size in some rows; elsewhere it reads once, few, many or a size class.

-,TRBV10-3,TRBJ2-7,-,CAISAEALYEQYF,TGTGCCATCAGTGCGGAGGCGCTCTACGAGCAGTACTTC
-,TRBV11-3,TRBJ2-3,-,CASSSTGRVGDTQYF,TGTGCCAGCAGCTCCACGGGCAGGGTAGGGGATACGCAGTATTTT
-,TRBV11-2,TRBJ1-4,-,CASSRALNEKLFF,TGTGCCAGCAGCCGCGCCCTCAATGAAAAACTGTTTTTT
-,TRBV7-9,TRBJ1-2,-,CAGTREINYGYTF,TGTGCCGGTACTCGGGAAATTAACTATGGCTACACCTTC
-,TRBV12-5,TRBJ2-6,-,CASGLARTAGANVLTF,TGTGCTAGTGGTTTGGCCCGGACAGCTGGGGCCAACGTCCTGACTTTC
-,TRBV19,TRBJ1-2,-,CASSITLLRANYGYTF,TGTGCCAGTAGTATCACTCTACTCCGAGCTAACTATGGCTACACCTTC
-,TRBV5-1,TRBJ2-7,-,CASSLVGVGDYEQYF,TGCGCCAGCAGCTTGGTCGGGGTCGGGGATTACGAGCAGTACTTC
-,TRBV7-6,TRBJ1-2,-,CASSLNPSPIDGYTF,TGTGCCAGCAGCTTAAATCCAAGCCCGATTGATGGCTACACCTTC
-,TRBV6-1,TRBJ1-2,-,CASSEFTEYGYTF,TGTGCCAGCAGTGAGTTCACAGAATATGGCTACACCTTC
-,TRBV4-1,TRBJ2-3,-,CASSNQGGTDTQYF,TGCGCCAGCAGTAATCAGGGCGGCACAGATACGCAGTATTTT
TRBD1,TRBV9,TRBJ1-1,-,CASSVAQGGTEAFF,TGTGCCAGCAGCGTAGCGCAGGGGGGCACTGAAGCTTTCTTT
-,TRBV9,TRBJ1-2,-,CASSVDNVARGYGYTF,TGTGCCAGCAGCGTAGATAACGTCGCCCGAGGCTATGGCTACACCTTC
TRBD1,TRBV28,TRBJ2-7,few,CASSPPRQGTYEQYF,TGTGCCAGCAGCCCCCCCCGACAGGGTACCTACGAGCAGTACTTC
TRBD1,TRBV6-6,TRBJ2-2,-,CASSYATGFGELFF,TGTGCCAGCAGTTACGCGACAGGGTTCGGGGAGCTGTTTTTT
-,TRBV18,TRBJ1-1,few,CASSSTANTEAFF,TGTGCCAGCTCATCGACAGCGAACACTGAAGCTTTCTTT
TRBD1,TRBV2,TRBJ2-6,-,CASSRDRDPGANVLTF,TGTGCCAGCTCTCGGGACAGGGATCCTGGGGCCAACGTCCTGACTTTC
TRBD2,TRBV5-1,TRBJ2-7,few,CASSPGLAGASYEQYF,TGCGCCAGCAGCCCGGGACTAGCGGGGGCTTCCTACGAGCAGTACTTC
-,TRBV15,TRBJ1-1,-,CATSSRLGVDTEAFF,TGTGCCACCAGCAGCCGCCTAGGGGTGGACACTGAAGCTTTCTTT
-,TRBV6-1,TRBJ2-1,-,CASSERPPSEQFF,TGTGCCAGCAGTGAACGCCCCCCGAGTGAGCAGTTCTTC
TRBD1,TRBV19,TRBJ1-4,few,CASKPGGFEKLFF,TGTGCCAGTAAGCCAGGGGGATTTGAAAAACTGTTTTTT
-,TRBV19,TRBJ1-1,-,CASSWGHTEAFF,TGTGCCAGTAGCTGGGGGCATACTGAAGCTTTCTTT
TRBD1,TRBV5-1,TRBJ2-3,once,CASSSKDRVLDTQYF,TGCGCCAGCAGCAGTAAGGACAGGGTCTTGGATACGCAGTATTTT
-,TRBV20-1,TRBJ1-1,-,CSGALNTEAFF,TGCAGTGGCGCATTGAACACTGAAGCTTTCTTT
-,TRBV10-2,TRBJ1-2,-,CASAMQNQGYGYTF,TGCGCCAGCGCAATGCAAAACCAGGGGTATGGCTACACCTTC
-,TRBV5-4,TRBJ2-3,few,CASSFYRDTQYF,TGTGCCAGCAGCTTTTACAGAGATACGCAGTATTTT
-,TRBV5-1,TRBJ2-7,once,CASSLDTAYEQYF,TGCGCCAGCAGCTTGGATACAGCCTACGAGCAGTACTTC
-,TRBV9,TRBJ1-1,-,CASSVIRGSNTEAFF,TGTGCCAGCAGCGTGATTCGAGGGAGCAACACTGAAGCTTTCTTT
-,TRBV5-1,TRBJ1-1,-,CASSLTPNTEAFF,TGCGCCAGCAGCTTGACTCCAAACACTGAAGCTTTCTTT
-,TRBV30,TRBJ1-5,-,CACKWGQGNQPQHF,TGTGCCTGCAAATGGGGGCAGGGCAATCAGCCCCAGCATTTT
-,TRBV2,TRBJ1-6,few,CASRVLRAAPNSPLHF,TGTGCCAGCAGAGTTCTACGAGCGGCCCCTAATTCACCCCTCCACTTT
TRBD2,TRBV7-6,TRBJ2-1,few,CASSSPGLVTYNEQFF,TGTGCCAGCAGCTCACCGGGACTAGTAACCTACAATGAGCAGTTCTTC
-,TRBV2,TRBJ1-2,-,CASSESGLRADGYTF,TGTGCCAGCAGTGAATCGGGACTTAGGGCGGATGGCTACACCTTC
TRBD1,TRBV5-6,TRBJ1-4,-,CASSRDRVEEKLFF,TGTGCCAGCAGCCGGGACAGGGTCGAAGAAAAACTGTTTTTT
-,TRBV14,TRBJ1-1,once,CASSRNRANTEAFF,TGTGCCAGCAGCCGGAACAGGGCCAACACTGAAGCTTTCTTT
-,TRBV19,TRBJ2-2,-,CASSIDRGWTGELFF,TGTGCCAGTAGTATAGACAGGGGATGGACCGGGGAGCTGTTTTTT
-,TRBV4-1,TRBJ1-4,-,CASSQTRGNEKLFF,TGCGCCAGCAGCCAAACACGAGGTAATGAAAAACTGTTTTTT
-,TRBV5-1,TRBJ1-2,-,CASSPGQPGGNGYTF,TGCGCCAGCAGCCCCGGACAGCCAGGCGGAAATGGCTACACCTTC
TRBD2,TRBV7-2,TRBJ2-5,once,CASSLGLAWETQYF,TGTGCCAGCAGCTTAGGACTAGCGTGGGAGACCCAGTACTTC
-,TRBV7-6,TRBJ1-2,few,CASSAGGTTGYGYTF,TGTGCCAGCAGCGCGGGGGGGACTACTGGGTATGGCTACACCTTC
TRBD1,TRBV6-5,TRBJ1-2,-,CASSMTGQVRYGYTF,TGTGCCAGCAGCATGACTGGACAGGTTCGCTATGGCTACACCTTC
TRBD1,TRBV30,TRBJ1-5,-,CAWSAPDRANQPQHF,TGTGCCTGGAGTGCCCCGGACAGGGCCAATCAGCCCCAGCATTTT
-,TRBV4-3,TRBJ1-2,-,CASSQARGYGYTF,TGCGCCAGCAGCCAAGCCAGGGGTTATGGCTACACCTTC
TRBD1,TRBV27,TRBJ2-7,-,CASSFGQGEYEQYF,TGTGCCAGCAGTTTTGGCCAGGGGGAATACGAGCAGTACTTC
-,TRBV29-1,TRBJ1-1,-,CSVDRAGPEAFF,TGCAGCGTTGACAGGGCAGGCCCTGAAGCTTTCTTT
TRBD1,TRBV19,TRBJ1-5,-,CASSSGTGVSISNQPQHF,TGTGCCAGTAGCTCAGGGACAGGGGTGTCTATTAGCAATCAGCCCCAGCATTTT
-,TRBV7-2,TRBJ2-2,-,CASSLGTPNTGELFF,TGTGCCAGCAGCTTAGGGACTCCGAACACCGGGGAGCTGTTTTTT
TRBD1,TRBV11-2,TRBJ1-2,few,CASSLPHQEGQGRNYGYTF,TGTGCCAGCAGCTTACCCCATCAGGAGGGACAGGGACGTAACTATGGCTACACCTTC
-,TRBV4-3,TRBJ2-7,-,CASSSIRGYEQYF,TGCGCCAGCAGCTCCATCAGGGGCTACGAGCAGTACTTC